This T cell receptor beta chain was identified in a study of breast tumors, draining lymph nodes, adjacent tissues. Study-level points and caveats: Luminal-like breast cancer showed significantly higher tumor–nontumor repertoire similarity than basal-like. Findings are consistent with lymph node origin and intratumoral expansion of most tumor T cells. Tumor repertoires ranked between lymph nodes and nontumor tissue in diversity, with V and J gene preferences.

TCRdb re-called the multiplex PCR reads with MiXCR, one entry per CDR3 protein. The sample lists roughly 110,000 distinct CDR3 sequences, about 29% seen once, with 5.5% to 7% in the top ten. Germline trimming cut 6 bases from V and 1 base from J; bases unmatched to any gene: 19. This CDR3 is built from 19 residues. Axillary draining lymph nodes of breast cancer patients supplied the node samples. In the case of this clonotype: No antigen is known for it.

This rearrangement joins TRBV12-3 or TRBV12-4 to TRBJ1-2; 8 nucleotides match TRBD1. This clonotype was obtained from a female donor with breast cancer. Some clones in this sample may be carry-over from other donors' samples. The source material was axillary lymph node tissue. The CDR3 DNA reads as TGTGCCAGCAGCCCCCGACAGGGGAACACCGGGGACTATAACTATGGCTACACCTTC. Its protein is CASSPRQGNTGDYNYGYTF.